This TCR beta chain was retrieved from a study of blood T cell repertoires in COVID-19. The cohort comprised adults aged roughly 18 to 95 years residing in approximately 25 US areas. The repertoire was sequenced with immunoSEQ multiplex PCR; TCRdb's copy has only in-frame clones and lacks some. The data show 300,000 to 400,000 clones, around 86% seen once. The CDR3 runs to 15 residues. The V gene lost 1 base and the J gene lost 6 bases, with 15 bases spanning the gap. Germline V gene data show CDR1 as MNHEY and CDR2 as SVGEGT. The sample comprised PBMCs or T cells enriched from blood (not recorded which). The source of this sequence is a woman in her forties with acute COVID-19. V gene TRBV6-2 or TRBV6-3 combines with J gene TRBJ1-1; D remains unclear. CDR3 nucleotides: TGTGCCAGCAGTTACTTTGTTCATTCAAGCGCTGAAGCTTTCTTT. Amino acid sequence: CASSYFVHSSAEAFF.